The 4 T cell receptor beta chains below were found in one sample sequenced in a study of blood T cell repertoires in COVID-19. Measured with immunoSEQ multiplex PCR; TCRdb has only the in-frame clones, and not every one. The sample records hundreds of thousands of clones, 65% to 85% being singletons. The sample consisted of peripheral blood. The receptor set was obtained from a woman in her thirties or forties with active or convalescent COVID-19.

For the CDR3, the DNA is TGTGCTAGTGGTCAGGGACTGTCAATACAAGAGACCCAGTACTTC. It is translated as CASGQGLSIQETQYF. The rearrangement uses TRBV12-5 and TRBJ2-5; possibly TRBD2 for D (6 bases). CDR3 length: 15 residues. Trimming took 5 bases from V and 2 from J, leaving 15 bases between them. Germline V lookup: CDR1 LGHNT, CDR2 FRNRAP.

This sequence joins TRBV7-9 and TRBJ2-4, with D possibly TRBD1 on 6 matching bases. The CDR3 covers 14 residues. CDR1 SEHNR and CDR2 FQNEAQ come from the germline V gene (reference sequence). V was trimmed by 7 bases and J by 1 base, leaving 11 bases between them. The CDR3 reads CASNTGMAKNIQYF. CDR3 nucleotide sequence: TGTGCCAGCAATACAGGGATGGCCAAAAACATTCAGTACTTC.

The chain uses TRBV6-5 and TRBJ2-7; D is ambiguous. This CDR3 is 11 amino acids long. V was shortened by 6 bases and J by 7 bases, with 10 bases between the two germline ends. Germline V lookup: CDR1 MNHEY, CDR2 SVGAGI. CDR3 DNA: TGTGCCAGCAGCGACTCGGGTGAGCAGTACTTC. Its translation is CASSDSGEQYF.

This chain links TRBV30 with TRBJ1-1; perhaps TRBD1 as D (5 bases). The CDR3 contains 11 residues. V dropped 5 bases and J dropped 4 bases, with 8 bases sitting between them. CDR1 and CDR2 (germline): GTSNPN, SVGIG (reference sequence). The CDR3 sequence is CAWGAFTEAFF. CDR3 DNA sequence: TGTGCCTGGGGGGCATTCACTGAAGCTTTCTTT.